This T cell receptor (beta chain) was profiled in a study of lymphopenia after photon versus proton radiotherapy. Study outcomes and limitations: A bigger post-nadir fall in TCR diversity correlated inversely with survival time in deceased patients.

Data came from immunoSEQ multiplex PCR; TCRdb stores just in-frame clones and leaves some out. This sample has around 63,000 clones, with 75% to 90% found just once. For this clone: The antigen is not known.

The sequence derives from a man of 80 years or more with esophageal cancer. Sequenced material: peripheral blood, taken from a patient treated with proton-based radiotherapy.

The CDR3 DNA is TGTGCCAGCAGCTTTGGTACACAAGAGACCCAGTACTTC. It codes for CASSFGTQETQYF. The rearrangement uses TRBV7-6 and TRBJ2-5, with unresolved D. The CDR3 is 13 amino acids. Trimming stripped 3 bases from V and 2 bases from J, with 7 bases between. Germline V lookup: CDR1 SGHVS, CDR2 FNYEAQ.